The 25 T cell receptor beta chains listed next were all sequenced from one sample in a study of lymphopenia after photon versus proton radiotherapy. The protocol was immunoSEQ multiplex PCR, while the TCRdb copy is restricted to in-frame clones and leaves out a portion. The sample records 25,000 to 30,000 clones, approximately 86% being singletons. Here the sequenced sample was peripheral blood, taken from a patient treated with photon-based radiotherapy. These receptors all come from a man aged 45-65 years with gastric cancer.

V is TRBV19 and J is TRBJ2-2; maybe TRBD2 (5 bases). Trimming removed 5 bases at V and 0 bases at J, with 13 bases between. Germline V gene data show CDR1 as LNHDA and CDR2 as SQIVND (reference sequence). This CDR3 is 16 amino acids long. The CDR3 nucleotides are TGTGCCAGTAGTCTACTCGACTATACGAACACCGGGGAGCTGTTTTTT. This codes for CASSLLDYTNTGELFF.

CDR3 loop: CASSRDSTYEQYF. Written as DNA, the CDR3 is TGTGCCAGCAGCCGGGACAGCACCTACGAGCAGTACTTC. The J gene is TRBJ2-7, the V gene TRBV9, with 7 bases that match TRBD1. This CDR3 comprises 13 residues. Per germline, CDR1 SGDLS and CDR2 YYNGEE. Trimming at V came to 4 bases and at J to 2 bases, leaving 3 bases not matched to a gene. Complete variable domain (other parts from reference TRBV9 and TRBJ2-7): DSGVTQTPKHLITATGQRVTLRCSPRSGDLSVYWYQQSLDQGLQFLIQYYNGEERAKGNILERFSAQQFPDLHSELNLSSLELGDSALYFCASSRDSTYEQYFGPGTRLTVT.

This sequence joins TRBV7-7 and TRBJ2-5; D gene uncertain. The CDR3 loop spans 15 amino acids. CDR1 and CDR2 from the germline V gene are SSHAT and FNYEAQ (reference sequence). V shed 5 bases and J shed 5 bases, with 18 bases lying between them. The CDR3 nucleotides read TGTGCCAGCAGCCGAGGTGGACCAATGGGGGAGACCCAGTACTTC. The encoded protein is CASSRGGPMGETQYF.

The table lists this clone with a count of one. The chain joins TRBV7-9 to TRBJ2-5; 14 bases map to TRBD2. The CDR3 contains 16 residues. The germline CDR1 and CDR2 sequences are SEHNR and FQNEAQ (reference sequence). Trimming removed 5 bases from V and 1 base from J; junction bases left unmatched: 3. The CDR3 bases are TGTGCCAGCAGCCTGACTAGCGGGGGGGGCCAAGAGACCCAGTACTTC. Its translation is CASSLTSGGGQETQYF.

The chain carries TRBV11-3 and TRBJ2-3, with unresolved D. Trimming pared 6 bases from V and 5 bases from J, leaving 12 bases between. This CDR3 spans 13 amino acids. The germline gives CDR1 SGHNT, CDR2 YENEEA. The CDR3 here is CASSRTPLDTQYF. CDR3 DNA sequence: TGTGCCAGCAGTAGAACCCCTCTAGATACGCAGTATTTT.

The chain joins TRBV7-8 to TRBJ1-6, with unresolved D. This CDR3 has 15 amino acids. Per germline, CDR1 SGHVS and CDR2 FQNEAQ. V shed 3 bases and J shed 6 bases, with 12 bases lying between them. CDR3 in amino acids: CASSFFEGSNSPLHF. The CDR3 coding sequence is TGTGCCAGCAGCTTTTTTGAGGGAAGTAATTCACCCCTCCACTTT.

The V call is TRBV19, the J call TRBJ2-1; D possibly corresponds to TRBD1 (6 bases). The CDR3 covers 13 residues. V gave up 0 bases and J gave up 6 bases, with 6 bases separating them. CDR1 LNHDA and CDR2 SQIVND come from the germline V gene (reference sequence). DNA for the CDR3: TGTGCCAGTAGTATAGAACAGGGCAATGAGCAGTTCTTC. It yields the protein CASSIEQGNEQFF.

The V and J genes are TRBV7-3 and TRBJ1-1; weak D call: TRBD1 (6 bases). The CDR3 is 11 residues long. Between the trimmed V and J ends, which lost 1 base and 14 bases, there was a span of 11 bases. CDR1 and CDR2 from the germline V gene are SGHTA and FQGTGA. The CDR3, as DNA: TGTGCCAGCAGCTTAATAGGACAGCTCTTCTTT. Amino acid sequence: CASSLIGQLFF.

The rearrangement links TRBV7-6 to TRBJ2-7; TRBD2 is a possible D gene (5 bases). The germline CDR1 and CDR2 sequences are SGHVS and FNYEAQ. CDR3 length: 17 amino acids. V was trimmed by 5 bases and J by 0 bases, leaving 20 bases between them. CDR3 protein: CASSPGLGPGNSYEQYF. DNA for the CDR3: TGTGCCAGCAGCCCCGGCCTTGGTCCGGGAAACTCCTACGAGCAGTACTTC.

V and J are TRBV9 and TRBJ2-2, with 7 bases identical to TRBD1. The J segment lost 3 bases and the V segment lost 0 bases, leaving 5 bases of the junction unmatched. The CDR3 is 16 amino acids. Germline V gene data show CDR1 as SGDLS and CDR2 as YYNGEE. The CDR3 sequence: CASSVEGDRYTGELFF. The CDR3 DNA reads TGTGCCAGCAGCGTAGAGGGGGACAGATACACCGGGGAGCTGTTTTTT.

V and J are TRBV4-1 and TRBJ1-2, with a possible D match to TRBD1 (5 bases). Between the trimmed V and J ends, which lost 3 bases and 4 bases, there was a span of 12 bases. The CDR3 has 14 residues. CDR1 is MGHRA and CDR2 is YSYEKL in the germline V gene. The CDR3 is CASSQERQSYGYTF. The CDR3 coding sequence is TGCGCCAGCAGCCAGGAGAGACAGTCCTATGGCTACACCTTC.

The chain uses TRBV7-6 and TRBJ1-6, with D possibly TRBD1 on 5 matching bases. The CDR3 sequence is 15 residues long. Germline CDR1 SGHVS, CDR2 FNYEAQ. The V gene lost 8 bases and the J gene lost 8 bases, with 19 bases spanning the gap. The chain's CDR3 is CASGLLGGADSPLHF. The CDR3 DNA is TGTGCCAGCGGCCTCCTCGGAGGGGCCGATTCACCCCTCCACTTT. Based on the CDR3 plus reference TRBV7-6 and TRBJ1-6, the full variable domain is GAGVSQSPRYKVTKRGQDVALRCDPISGHVSLYWYRQALGQGPEFLTYFNYEAQQDKSGLPNDRFSAERPEGSISTLTIQRTEQRDSAMYRCASGLLGGADSPLHFGNGTRLTVT.

The V and J genes are TRBV6-6 and TRBJ1-6; no clear D gene. Trimming removed 6 bases from V and 6 bases from J, with 12 bases in between. The CDR3 runs to 14 residues. Germline V gene data show CDR1 as MNHNY and CDR2 as SVGAGI (reference sequence). CDR3 region: CASRVAGVNSPLHF. In DNA form, the CDR3 reads TGTGCCAGCAGAGTGGCAGGAGTTAATTCACCCCTCCACTTT.

The CDR3 is CASSRLTGVAFF. CDR3 bases: TGTGCCAGCTCAAGATTGACAGGCGTTGCTTTCTTT. The rearrangement links TRBV18 to TRBJ1-1, with TRBD1 as a possible D gene (6 bases). Germline loops: CDR1 KGHSH, CDR2 LQKENI. This CDR3 has 12 amino acids. V lost 5 bases to trimming and J lost 11 bases, with 15 bases between them.

V and J are TRBV5-1 and TRBJ2-7, with D perhaps TRBD2 (5 bases). V dropped 0 bases and J dropped 3 bases, with 13 bases sitting between them. The CDR3 extends over 15 amino acids. CDR1 and CDR2 from the germline V gene are SGHRS and YFSETQ. The CDR3 bases are TGCGCCAGCAGCTTGGACGAGGCGGGCAGCTACGAGCAGTACGTC. Translating it yields CASSLDEAGSYEQYV.

The gene calls are TRBV2 and TRBJ1-6; 7 nucleotides match TRBD1. V shed 4 bases, J shed 8 bases, and the junction held 8 bases outside the gene matches. CDR1 is SNHLY and CDR2 is FYNNEI in the germline V gene. This CDR3 is 15 amino acids long. CDR3 sequence (DNA): TGTGCCAGCAGTGGTGTAGGGGGCGCCGATTCACCCCTCCACTTT. Translation: CASSGVGGADSPLHF.

The CDR3 here is CAISDPLSPNYGYTF. The CDR3, as DNA: TGTGCCATCAGTGACCCCTTGTCCCCTAACTATGGCTACACCTTC. The chain employs TRBV10-3 and TRBJ1-2; the D is unclear. CDR3 length: 15 amino acids. V lost 3 bases and J 0 bases, leaving 11 bases between the germline ends. Germline-derived CDR1 and CDR2 are ENHRY and SYGVKD.

The V and J genes are TRBV2 and TRBJ2-2; no clear D. Trimming shortened V by 0 bases and J by 2 bases, and 4 bases separated the two germline ends. CDR3 length: 14 residues. CDR1 SNHLY and CDR2 FYNNEI come from the germline V gene. The CDR3 here is CASSEARNTGELFF. CDR3 DNA sequence: TGTGCCAGCAGTGAAGCACGAAACACCGGGGAGCTGTTTTTT.

V is TRBV14 and J is TRBJ2-5; no clear D gene. Trimming pared 3 bases from V and 1 base from J, leaving 9 bases between. The CDR3 sequence is 14 residues long. In germline, CDR1 is SGHDN, CDR2 FVKESK. The CDR3 nucleotides read TGTGCCAGCAGCCATTCGTCGCTCCAAGAGACCCAGTACTTC. Its protein is CASSHSSLQETQYF.

Written as DNA, the CDR3 is TGTGCCAGCGGACGGGACCAAGGCTATGGCTACACCTTC. Translation gives CASGRDQGYGYTF. V and J are TRBV2 and TRBJ1-2; perhaps TRBD1 as D (5 bases). This CDR3 has 13 amino acids. Germline values: CDR1 SNHLY, CDR2 FYNNEI. V was cut by 8 bases and J by 4 bases, with 14 bases left in between.

V is TRBV6-1 and J is TRBJ1-3; no definite D call. The CDR3 has 14 residues. CDR1 and CDR2 (germline): MNHNS, SASEGT. V was pared by 10 bases and J by 0 bases, with 13 bases between. The CDR3 is CATGQTHSGNTIYF. CDR3 nucleotides: TGTGCCACCGGGCAAACCCACTCTGGAAACACCATATATTTT.

The rearrangement joins TRBV5-1 to TRBJ2-3, with unresolved D. Germline V gene sequence: CDR1 SGHRS, CDR2 YFSETQ. This CDR3 region has 14 residues. With 6 bases removed from V and 12 bases from J, the gap between germline ends came to 23 bases. CDR3 residues: CASTLTGSAQLQYF. The CDR3 region has the DNA TGCGCCAGCACCCTTACCGGGTCGGCACAGTTACAGTATTTT.

The rearrangement links TRBV4-2 to TRBJ1-5; no firm D call. The CDR3 loop spans 16 amino acids. Trimming took 0 bases from V and 1 from J, leaving 10 bases between them. Per the germline V gene, CDR1 is LGHNA and CDR2 is YNFKEQ. The CDR3 reads CASSQEAGLSNQPQHF. DNA of the CDR3: TGTGCCAGCAGCCAAGAGGCAGGCCTAAGCAATCAGCCCCAGCATTTT.

The chain uses TRBV25-1 and TRBJ2-1, with 11 nucleotides matching TRBD1. The CDR3 contains 15 residues. Germline V CDR1 and CDR2: MGHDK, SYGVNS. V lost 3 bases and J lost 10; bases outside the gene matches: 8. The CDR3 nucleotides read TGTGCCAGCAGTGACCATGGACAGGGGGCAAGCGAGCAGTTCTTC. Amino acids: CASSDHGQGASEQFF. Using reference TRBV25-1 and TRBJ2-1 for the parts outside the CDR3, the full variable domain is EADIYQTPRYLVIGTGKKITLECSQTMGHDKMYWYQQDPGMELHLIHYSYGVNSTEKGDLSSESTVSRIRTEHFPLTLESARPSHTSQYLCASSDHGQGASEQFFGPGTRLTVL.

This clone is deemed medium-sized. This chain links TRBV19 with TRBJ2-7; D uncertain. The CDR3 length is 16 residues. The ends were cut back, 3 bases at V and 6 bases at J, with 21 bases in the middle. Germline values: CDR1 LNHDA, CDR2 SQIVND (reference sequence). The CDR3 bases are TGTGCCAGTAGTATCGACGGATCCGCCCTTTCCGGCGAGCAGTACTTC. Translated: CASSIDGSALSGEQYF.